This TCR beta chain emerged from a study of read filtering for tumor transcriptome and immune sequencing. Overall study results and limits: Even smaller IR-seq throughput identified most shared clonotypes.

This clonotype was counted between two and nine times. Its antigen is as yet unknown. From approximately 430 ng of RNA, a library with molecular barcoded alpha/delta and beta/gamma adaptors was made. TCRdb analysed the reads with MiXCR anew, one entry per CDR3 protein. The table lists some 120,000 distinct CDR3 sequences, 13% of them singletons. The specimen sequenced was a population of CD138-negative cells sorted from bone marrow. This TCR derives from a donor aged 40 or older with multiple myeloma.

The CDR3 coding sequence is TGTGCCAGTAGTCTGACAGGGAACAATGAAAAACTGTTTTTT. Translation gives CASSLTGNNEKLFF. This sequence joins TRBV19 and TRBJ1-4; 7 bases align to TRBD1. The CDR3 spans 14 residues. V lost 5 bases to trimming and J lost 5 bases; unmatched junction nucleotides: 5. The germline gives CDR1 LNHDA, CDR2 SQIVND (reference sequence).